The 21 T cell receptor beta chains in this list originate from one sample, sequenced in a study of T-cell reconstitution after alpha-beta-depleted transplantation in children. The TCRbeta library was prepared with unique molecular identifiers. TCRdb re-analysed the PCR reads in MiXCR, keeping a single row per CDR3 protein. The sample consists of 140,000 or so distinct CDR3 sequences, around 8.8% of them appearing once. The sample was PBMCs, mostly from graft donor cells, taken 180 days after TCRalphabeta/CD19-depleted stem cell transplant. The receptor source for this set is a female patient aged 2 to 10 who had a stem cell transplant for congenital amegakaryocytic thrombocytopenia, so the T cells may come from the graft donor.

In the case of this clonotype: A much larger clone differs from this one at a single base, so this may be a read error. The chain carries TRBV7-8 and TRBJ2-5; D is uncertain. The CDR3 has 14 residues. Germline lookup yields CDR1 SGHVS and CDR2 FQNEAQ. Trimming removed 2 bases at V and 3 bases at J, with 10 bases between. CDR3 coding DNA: TGTGCCAGCAGCTTACTCCGGGTGGAAGAGACCCAGTACTTC. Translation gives CASSLLRVEETQYF.

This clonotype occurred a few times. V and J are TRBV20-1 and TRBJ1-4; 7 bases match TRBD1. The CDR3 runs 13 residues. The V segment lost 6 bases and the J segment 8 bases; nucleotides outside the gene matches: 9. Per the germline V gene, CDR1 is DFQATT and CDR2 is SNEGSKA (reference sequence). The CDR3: CSALGTEREKLFF. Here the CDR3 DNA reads TGCAGTGCCCTCGGGACAGAGCGGGAAAAACTGTTTTTT.

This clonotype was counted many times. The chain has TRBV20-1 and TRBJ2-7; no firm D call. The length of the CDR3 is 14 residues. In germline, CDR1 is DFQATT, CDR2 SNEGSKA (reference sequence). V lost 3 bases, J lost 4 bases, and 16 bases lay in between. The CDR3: CSARVGLRNYEQYF. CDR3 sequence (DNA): TGCAGTGCTAGGGTGGGGTTAAGGAATTACGAGCAGTACTTC.

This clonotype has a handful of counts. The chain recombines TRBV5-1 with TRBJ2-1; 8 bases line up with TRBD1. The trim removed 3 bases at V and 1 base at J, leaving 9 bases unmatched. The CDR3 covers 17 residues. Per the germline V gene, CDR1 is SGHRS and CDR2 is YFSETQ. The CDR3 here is CASSSDRTGMSYNEQFF. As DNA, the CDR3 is TGCGCCAGCAGCTCCGATAGGACAGGGATGTCCTACAATGAGCAGTTCTTC.

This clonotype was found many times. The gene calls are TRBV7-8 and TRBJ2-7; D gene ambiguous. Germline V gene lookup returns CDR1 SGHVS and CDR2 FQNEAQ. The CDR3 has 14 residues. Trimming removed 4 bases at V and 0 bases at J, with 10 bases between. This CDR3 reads CASSSGRRSYEQYF. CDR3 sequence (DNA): TGTGCCAGCAGCTCGGGCAGGCGCTCCTACGAGCAGTACTTC.

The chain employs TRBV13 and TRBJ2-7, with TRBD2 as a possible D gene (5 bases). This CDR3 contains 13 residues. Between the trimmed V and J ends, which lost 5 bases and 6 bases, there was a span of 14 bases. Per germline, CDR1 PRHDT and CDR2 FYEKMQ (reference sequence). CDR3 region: CASSRTQDCEQYF. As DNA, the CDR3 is TGTGCCAGCAGCCGCACCCAGGACTGCGAGCAGTACTTC.

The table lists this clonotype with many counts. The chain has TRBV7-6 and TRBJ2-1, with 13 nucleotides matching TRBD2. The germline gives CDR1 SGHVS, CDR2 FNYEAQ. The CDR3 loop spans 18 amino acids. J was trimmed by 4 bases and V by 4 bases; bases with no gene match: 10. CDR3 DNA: TGTGCCAGCAGCTCCTTCTGGGGGGGACTAGCGGGATACAATGAGCAGTTCTTC. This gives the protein CASSSFWGGLAGYNEQFF. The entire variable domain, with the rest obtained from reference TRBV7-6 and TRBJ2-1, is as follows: GAGVSQSPRYKVTKRGQDVALRCDPISGHVSLYWYRQALGQGPEFLTYFNYEAQQDKSGLPNDRFSAERPEGSISTLTIQRTEQRDSAMYRCASSSFWGGLAGYNEQFFGPGTRLTVL.

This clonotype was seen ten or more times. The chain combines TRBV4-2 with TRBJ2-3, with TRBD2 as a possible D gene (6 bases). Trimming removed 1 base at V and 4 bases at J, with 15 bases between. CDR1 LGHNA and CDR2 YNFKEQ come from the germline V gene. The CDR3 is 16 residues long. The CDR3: CASSQARAGNSDTQYF. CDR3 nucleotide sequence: TGTGCCAGCAGCCAAGCCCGTGCGGGGAACTCAGATACGCAGTATTTT.

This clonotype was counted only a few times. The CDR3 DNA follows: TGCAGCGTTGTGGTGGCGGGGACAGAGTATGGCTACACCTTC. This encodes CSVVVAGTEYGYTF. The V and J genes are TRBV29-1 and TRBJ1-2, with TRBD1 identical over 7 bases. This CDR3 comprises 14 residues. Germline V lookup: CDR1 SQVTM, CDR2 ANQGSEA. J lost 5 bases, V lost 4 bases, and 10 bases had no gene match. The full variable domain, in which reference TRBV29-1 and TRBJ1-2 provide the parts outside the CDR3, is SAVISQKPSRDICQRGTSLTIQCQVDSQVTMMFWYRQQPGQSLTLIATANQGSEATYESGFVIDKFPISRPNLTFSTLTVSNMSPEDSSIYLCSVVVAGTEYGYTFGSGTRLTVV.

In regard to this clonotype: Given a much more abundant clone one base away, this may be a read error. The CDR3 reads CSSSQGAETQYF. The CDR3 nucleotides are TGTTCCAGCAGCCAGGGGGCTGAGACCCAGTACTTC. The chain links TRBV12-3 or TRBV12-4 to TRBJ2-5; TRBD1 matches 8 bases. CDR3 length: 12 amino acids.

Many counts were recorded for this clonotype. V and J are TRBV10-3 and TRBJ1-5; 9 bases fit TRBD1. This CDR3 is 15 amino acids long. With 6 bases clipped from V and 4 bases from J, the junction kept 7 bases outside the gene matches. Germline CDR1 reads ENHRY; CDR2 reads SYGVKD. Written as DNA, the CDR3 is TGTGCCATCAGCCCGGGACAGGGTGTGAATCAGCCCCAGCATTTT. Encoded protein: CAISPGQGVNQPQHF.

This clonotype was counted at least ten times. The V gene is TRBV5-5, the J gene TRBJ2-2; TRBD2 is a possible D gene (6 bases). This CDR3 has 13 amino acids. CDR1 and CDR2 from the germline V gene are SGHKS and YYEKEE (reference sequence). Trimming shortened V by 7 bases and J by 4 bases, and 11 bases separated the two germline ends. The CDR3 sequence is CASSPGGTGELFF. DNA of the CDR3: TGTGCCAGCTCCCCCGGGGGCACCGGGGAGCTGTTTTTT.

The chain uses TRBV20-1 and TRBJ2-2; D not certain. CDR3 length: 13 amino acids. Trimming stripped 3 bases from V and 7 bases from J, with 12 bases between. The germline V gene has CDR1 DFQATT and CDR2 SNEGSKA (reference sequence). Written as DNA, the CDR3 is TGCAGTGCTAGCGAAAACCAATTCGGGGAGCTGTTTTTT. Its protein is CSASENQFGELFF.

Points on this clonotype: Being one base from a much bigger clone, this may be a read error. Written as DNA, the CDR3 is TGTGCCAGCAGTTGGGATTATCCCGAAGAGACCCAGTACTTC. Residues: CASSWDYPEETQYF. This rearrangement joins TRBV12-3 or TRBV12-4 to TRBJ2-5; D not resolved. Deletions cut 4 bases from V and 3 bases from J, with 12 bases between. The CDR3 sequence is 14 residues long.

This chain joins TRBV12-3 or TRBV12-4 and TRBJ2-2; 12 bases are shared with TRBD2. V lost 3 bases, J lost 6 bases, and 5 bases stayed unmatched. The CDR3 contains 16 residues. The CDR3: CASSFGLAGGPGELFF. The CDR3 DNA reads TGTGCCAGCAGTTTTGGGCTAGCGGGGGGGCCCGGGGAGCTGTTTTTT.

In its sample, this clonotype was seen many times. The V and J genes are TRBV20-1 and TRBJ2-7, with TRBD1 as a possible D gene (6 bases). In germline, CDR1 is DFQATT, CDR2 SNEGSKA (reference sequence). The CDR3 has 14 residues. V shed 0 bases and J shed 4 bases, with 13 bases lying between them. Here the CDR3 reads CSARETGNLYEQYF. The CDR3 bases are TGCAGTGCTAGAGAAACAGGGAACTTATACGAGCAGTACTTC.

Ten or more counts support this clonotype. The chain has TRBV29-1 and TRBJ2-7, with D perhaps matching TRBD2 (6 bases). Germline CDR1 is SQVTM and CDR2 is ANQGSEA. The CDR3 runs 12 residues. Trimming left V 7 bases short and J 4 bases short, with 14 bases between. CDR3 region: CSDYSGAYEQYF. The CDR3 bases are TGCAGCGACTATTCGGGAGCTTACGAGCAGTACTTC.

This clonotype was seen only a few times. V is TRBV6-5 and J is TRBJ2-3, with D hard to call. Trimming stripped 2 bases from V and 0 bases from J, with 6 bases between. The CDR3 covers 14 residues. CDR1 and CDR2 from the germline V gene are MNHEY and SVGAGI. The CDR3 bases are TGTGCCAGCAGTTACGATCCTAGCACAGATACGCAGTATTTT. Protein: CASSYDPSTDTQYF.

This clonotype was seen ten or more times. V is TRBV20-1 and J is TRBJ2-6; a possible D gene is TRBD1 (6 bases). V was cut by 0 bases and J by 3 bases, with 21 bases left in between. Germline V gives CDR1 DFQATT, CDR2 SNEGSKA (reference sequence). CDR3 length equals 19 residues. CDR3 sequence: CSARDDHRQVAIGANVLTF. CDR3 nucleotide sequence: TGCAGTGCTAGAGATGATCATCGACAGGTGGCTATTGGGGCCAACGTCCTGACTTTC.

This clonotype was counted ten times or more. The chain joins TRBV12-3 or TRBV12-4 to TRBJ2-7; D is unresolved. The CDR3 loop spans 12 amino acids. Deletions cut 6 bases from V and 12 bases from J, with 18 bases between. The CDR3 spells CASREPYSPLYF. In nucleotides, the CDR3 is TGTGCCAGCAGGGAACCTTACAGCCCCCTGTACTTC.

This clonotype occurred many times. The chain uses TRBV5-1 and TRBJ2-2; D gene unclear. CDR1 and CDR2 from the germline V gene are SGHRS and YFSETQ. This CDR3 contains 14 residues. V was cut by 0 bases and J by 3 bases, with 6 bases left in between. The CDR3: CASSLEAYTGELFF. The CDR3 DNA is TGCGCCAGCAGCTTGGAGGCGTACACCGGGGAGCTGTTTTTT.